A single sample is the source of the 23 T cell receptor beta chains below, sequenced in a study of early stage breast cancer tumors (dated by TCRdb to the late 2010s). Library construction relied on the immunoSEQ multiplex PCR assay. TCRdb obtained this table from immuneACCESS and retained in-frame rearrangements with V and J assigned. These tables miss some clones; where compared with another copy, unresolved V genes account for less than half of the shortfall, and the remainder is unexplained. Across this sample there are about 8,000 clones, with approximately 62% seen only once. Roughly 6.4% of the sample is taken by the ten largest. The sample taken for sequencing was breast tumor tissue. Receptors originate from a person between 65 and 79 years old with breast cancer.

This clone is large in the sample. This rearrangement joins TRBV18 to TRBJ2-7; D is undetermined. V lost 1 base and J lost 5, with 9 bases in between. The CDR3 has 13 amino acids. Germline V CDR1 and CDR2: KGHSH, LQKENI. The CDR3 sequence is CASSPLPRDEQYF. CDR3 DNA: TGTGCCAGCTCACCACTCCCCCGGGACGAGCAGTACTTC.

This clone was found a few times. V gene TRBV2 combines with J gene TRBJ2-6; D is possibly TRBD1 (5 bases). The CDR3 is 13 amino acids. Per germline, CDR1 SNHLY and CDR2 FYNNEI. Trimming removed 10 bases from V and 0 bases from J, with 7 bases in between. The CDR3 nucleotides read TGTGCCAAACAGGACTCTGGGGCCAACGTCCTGACTTTC. It translates to CAKQDSGANVLTF.

The chain employs TRBV5-1 and TRBJ2-3; 8 positions match TRBD2. The germline V gene has CDR1 SGHRS and CDR2 YFSETQ. V lost 1 base to trimming and J lost 4 bases; unmatched junction nucleotides: 2. CDR3 length equals 14 residues. The CDR3 is CASSLSGGADTQYF. The CDR3 DNA reads as TGCGCCAGCAGCTTGTCCGGGGGGGCAGATACGCAGTATTTT.

CDR3 DNA sequence: TGTGCCAGCAGCGGGACAGGGGGCGTTTACGAGCAGTACTTC. Translation: CASSGTGGVYEQYF. The chain joins TRBV2 to TRBJ2-5; 12 bases align to TRBD1. The J call may not be correct, given that the DNA end is closer to TRBJ2-7. This CDR3 region has 14 residues. Germline V gene data show CDR1 as SNHLY and CDR2 as FYNNEI.

This clone was counted only a few times. The rearrangement links TRBV9 to TRBJ1-2, with 9 bases fitting TRBD1. Trimming removed 4 bases from V and 8 bases from J; junction bases left unmatched: 9. CDR1 is SGDLS, CDR2 YYNGEE, per germline. This CDR3 has 14 residues. CDR3 sequence (DNA): TGTGCCAGCAGCACTACAGGGGGCGCTGGGGGCTACACCTTC. Its protein product is CASSTTGGAGGYTF.

The chain couples TRBV28 to TRBJ1-4; D is ambiguous. Germline V CDR1 and CDR2: MDHEN, SYDVKM. The germline V and J ends were trimmed by 4 bases and 4 bases, with 10 bases remaining between them. The CDR3 covers 14 residues. CDR3 DNA: TGTGCCAGCAGTTCAAGAGGATTTAATGAAAAACTGTTTTTT. This gives the protein CASSSRGFNEKLFF.

This clone is labeled as large. The chain recombines TRBV5-4 with TRBJ2-4; 9 nucleotides line up with TRBD2. Trimming cost V 0 bases and J 1 base; bases outside gene matches: 8. CDR1 is SGHNT, CDR2 YYREEE, per germline (reference sequence). The CDR3 contains 18 residues. In DNA form, the CDR3 reads TGTGCCAGCAGCTTGGACGTCGTGCTAGCGGGGGCCAAAAACATTCAGTACTTC. Translating it yields CASSLDVVLAGAKNIQYF. Supplemented by reference TRBV5-4 and TRBJ2-4, the full variable domain reads ETGVTQSPTHLIKTRGQQVTLRCSSQSGHNTVSWYQQALGQGPQFIFQYYREEENGRGNFPPRFSGLQFPNYSSELNVNALELDDSALYLCASSLDVVLAGAKNIQYFGAGTRLSVL.

Note on this clone: In the same sample, other DNA sequences code for this CDR3. This chain joins TRBV2 and TRBJ2-5, with 9 bases matching TRBD1. This CDR3 has 14 residues. Per the germline V gene, CDR1 is SNHLY and CDR2 is FYNNEI. J was trimmed by 5 bases and V by 5 bases; bases with no gene match: 6. CDR3 nucleotides: TGTGCCAGCAGTTCCGACAGGGGGACGGAGACCCAGTACTTC. It codes for CASSSDRGTETQYF.

The J gene is TRBJ2-5, the V gene TRBV30, with D perhaps matching TRBD2 (6 bases). The CDR3 length is 17 residues. Germline CDR1 is GTSNPN and CDR2 is SVGIG (reference sequence). V was cut by 2 bases and J by 11 bases, with 30 bases left in between. This chain's CDR3 is CAWSPRGGSPSVPEQYF. DNA for the CDR3: TGTGCCTGGAGTCCCCGGGGAGGCTCCCCCTCGGTTCCTGAGCAGTACTTC.

This sequence joins TRBV18 and TRBJ2-3; 13 positions agree with TRBD2. After removal of 2 bases from V and 0 bases from J, the junction contained 11 bases not matched to a gene. In germline, CDR1 is KGHSH, CDR2 LQKENI. This CDR3 spans 20 amino acids. CDR3 in DNA: TGTGCCAGCTCACCATACTACGGACTAGCGGGGGTCTCTAGCACAGATACGCAGTATTTT. This codes for CASSPYYGLAGVSSTDTQYF.

The V and J genes are TRBV25-1 and TRBJ2-2; 8 nucleotides match TRBD1. This CDR3 region has 15 residues. V trimming: 10 bases; J trimming: 4 bases; junction bases outside the gene matches: 11. In germline, CDR1 is MGHDK, CDR2 SYGVNS. The CDR3 nucleotides read TGTGCCACCAGCACAGGACAGGGTGGCACCGGGGAGCTGTTTTTT. Translating gives CATSTGQGGTGELFF.

In its sample, this clone was seen a few times. This sample also contains other DNA sequences that code for the same CDR3. The chain is built from TRBV18 and TRBJ2-1; 9 nucleotides match TRBD2. The germline V gene has CDR1 KGHSH and CDR2 LQKENI. With V trimmed by 0 bases and J by 8 bases, 11 bases remained unmatched. The CDR3 totals 17 residues. The CDR3 region is CASSPPLPSGGIHEQFF. The DNA for the CDR3 is TGTGCCAGCTCACCACCGTTACCCAGCGGGGGGATCCATGAGCAGTTCTTC. Drawing the rest from reference TRBV18 and TRBJ2-1, the complete variable domain is NAGVMQNPRHLVRRRGQEARLRCSPMKGHSHVYWYRQLPEEGLKFMVYLQKENIIDESGMPKERFSAEFPKEGPSILRIQQVVRGDSAAYFCASSPPLPSGGIHEQFFGPGTRLTVL.

This clone occurred a few times. This chain joins TRBV5-1 and TRBJ2-7; D not certain. The CDR3 totals 10 residues. Germline values: CDR1 SGHRS, CDR2 YFSETQ. The V gene lost 7 bases and the J gene lost 1 base, with 3 bases spanning the gap. The CDR3 DNA follows: TGCGCCAGCTCATCCTACGAGCAGTACTTC. This gives the protein CASSSYEQYF.

The V and J genes are TRBV5-1 and TRBJ2-2; a weak D match, TRBD2 (6 bases). The germline V gene has CDR1 SGHRS and CDR2 YFSETQ. The CDR3 consists of 16 residues. V was shortened by 0 bases and J by 5 bases, with 14 bases between the two germline ends. CDR3 nucleotides: TGCGCCAGCAGCTTGGGCGGGGCGGAAGGGACCGGGGAGCTGTTTTTT. Its protein is CASSLGGAEGTGELFF.

This clone was detected only once. This chain connects TRBV2 to TRBJ1-2; possible D gene TRBD1, 6 bases. The germline V gene has CDR1 SNHLY and CDR2 FYNNEI. The CDR3 runs to 13 residues. The V and J ends lost 3 bases and 4 bases respectively, with 9 bases between them. Written as DNA, the CDR3 is TGTGCCAGCAGTGACAGGGGAATCTATGGCTACACCTTC. Protein product: CASSDRGIYGYTF.

The chain is built from TRBV11-3 and TRBJ2-1; 7 bases fit TRBD2. This CDR3 is built from 13 residues. Germline CDR1 reads SGHNT; CDR2 reads YENEEA. V lost 5 bases to trimming and J lost 9 bases; unmatched junction nucleotides: 7. The CDR3 DNA reads TGTGCCAGCAGCCAAGCGGGGACGGGTGAGCAGTTCTTC. Its protein product is CASSQAGTGEQFF.

The chain uses TRBV11-2 and TRBJ2-3, with 7 bases fitting TRBD2. J lost 2 bases, V lost 6 bases, and 11 bases had no gene match. CDR1 is SGHAT and CDR2 is FQNNGV in the germline V gene. The length of the CDR3 is 16 residues. DNA of the CDR3: TGTGCCAGCAGTTCCGGACCGACTAGCCTCACAGATACGCAGTATTTT. This translates into CASSSGPTSLTDTQYF.

This chain connects TRBV5-1 to TRBJ2-7; D uncertain. Between the trimmed V and J ends, which lost 6 bases and 6 bases, there was a span of 16 bases. CDR3 size: 13 residues. The germline V gene encodes CDR1 SGHRS and CDR2 YFSETQ. The CDR3, as DNA: TGCGCCAGCAAGAGAGAGAGCGCGACCGAGCAGTACTTC. Protein sequence: CASKRESATEQYF.

V usage is TRBV5-1 and J usage is TRBJ2-1; no definite D call. The CDR3 extends over 14 amino acids. V dropped 2 bases and J dropped 5 bases, with 11 bases sitting between them. Germline assignment: CDR1 SGHRS and CDR2 YFSETQ. The CDR3 loop is CASSFLQTNNEQFF. The CDR3 coding sequence is TGCGCCAGCAGCTTTTTACAGACCAACAATGAGCAGTTCTTC.

The CDR3 loop is CASRKDGTYNQPQHF. CDR3 sequence (DNA): TGTGCCAGCAGAAAGGACGGGACATACAATCAGCCCCAGCATTTT. The chain employs TRBV16 and TRBJ1-5; the D gene is possibly TRBD1 (6 bases). The CDR3 is 15 amino acids. CDR1 and CDR2 (germline): KGHSY, FQNENV. Trimming shortened V by 6 bases and J by 3 bases, and 15 bases separated the two germline ends. Full variable domain (missing parts from reference TRBV16 and TRBJ1-5): GEEVAQTPKHLVRGEGQKAKLYCAPIKGHSYVFWYQQVLKNEFKFLISFQNENVFDETGMPKERFSAKCLPNSPCSLEIQATKLEDSAVYFCASRKDGTYNQPQHFGDGTRLSIL.

The rearrangement uses TRBV2 and TRBJ1-2; D is uncertain. Germline CDR1 SNHLY, CDR2 FYNNEI. The CDR3 runs 14 residues. Trimming took 5 bases from V and 6 from J, leaving 16 bases between them. CDR3 bases: TGTGCCAGCAGTAAGGCTCGGGGAGTTGATGGCTACACCTTC. Encoded protein: CASSKARGVDGYTF.

This clone was seen a few times. The chain carries TRBV2 and TRBJ1-1, with no clear D. V dropped 11 bases and J dropped 0 bases, with 13 bases sitting between them. This CDR3 comprises 13 residues. Germline CDR1 is SNHLY and CDR2 is FYNNEI. The CDR3 is CAGQTIVNTEAFF. Here the CDR3 DNA reads TGTGCCGGCCAGACAATTGTGAACACTGAAGCTTTCTTT.

This clone was seen more than once but under ten times. This chain links TRBV27 with TRBJ2-4; 7 nucleotides agree with TRBD1. The germline V gene encodes CDR1 MNHEY and CDR2 SMNVEV (reference sequence). There are 16 residues in the CDR3. J lost 0 bases, V lost 5 bases, and 7 bases had no gene match. The CDR3 protein is CASSPGQVLAKNIQYF. In DNA form, the CDR3 reads TGTGCCAGCAGTCCAGGACAGGTCCTAGCCAAAAACATTCAGTACTTC.